The 23 T cell receptor beta chains below were found in one sample sequenced in a study of T cells after yellow fever vaccination. TCRdb analysed the 5' RACE reads with MiXCR anew, one entry per CDR3 protein. This table holds hundreds of thousands of distinct CDR3 sequences, 13% found once. Sequencing used PBMCs, obtained on the day of the yellow fever booster vaccination. The receptors stem from a man aged 25 to 40 who received the YFV17D yellow fever vaccine.

The DNA for the CDR3 is TGCAGCGTTGTAACTAGCGGGAATACAGATACGCAGTATTTT. Its translation is CSVVTSGNTDTQYF. This chain joins TRBV29-1 and TRBJ2-3; 10 positions agree with TRBD2. Germline V gene sequence: CDR1 SQVTM, CDR2 ANQGSEA. J was trimmed by 3 bases and V by 4 bases; bases with no gene match: 4. The CDR3 covers 14 residues.

This chain connects TRBV14 to TRBJ2-5; possible D gene TRBD1, 5 bases. The CDR3 is 15 residues long. Trimming cost V 4 bases and J 5 bases, with 17 bases left between them. Germline V CDR1 and CDR2: SGHDN, FVKESK. The CDR3 is CASSPPRSKGETQYF. CDR3 coding DNA: TGTGCCAGCAGCCCCCCTCGGTCCAAGGGGGAGACCCAGTACTTC.

This clonotype was found a few times. The rearrangement joins TRBV27 to TRBJ1-6; 7 nucleotides agree with TRBD1. V was pared by 4 bases and J by 7 bases, with 1 base of the junction left unmatched. The CDR3 extends over 13 amino acids. Germline V gives CDR1 MNHEY, CDR2 SMNVEV (reference sequence). In nucleotides, the CDR3 is TGTGCCAGCAGTTGGGGACAGAATTCACCCCTCCACTTT. It specifies CASSWGQNSPLHF.

This sequence joins TRBV7-6 and TRBJ2-7; 7 bases agree with TRBD1. The germline gives CDR1 SGHVS, CDR2 FNYEAQ. The junction had 10 bases not matched to a gene; V was cut back by 6 bases and J by 5 bases. The CDR3 loop spans 14 amino acids. CDR3 residues: CASRRQQGSNEQYF. DNA for the CDR3: TGTGCCAGCAGGCGTCAACAGGGGTCCAACGAGCAGTACTTC.

The table lists this clonotype with a few counts. The genes are TRBV3-1 and TRBJ2-5, with TRBD2 matching over 10 bases. With 8 bases clipped from V and 0 bases from J, the junction kept 15 bases outside the gene matches. There are 18 residues in the CDR3. CDR1 LGHDT and CDR2 YNNKEL come from the germline V gene (reference sequence). The CDR3, as DNA: TGTGCCAGCCTCCGACGCGGGACGACTAGCGGGTACCAAGAGACCCAGTACTTC. It is translated as CASLRRGTTSGYQETQYF.

The V and J genes are TRBV19 and TRBJ1-1; D unclear. Trimming pared 4 bases from V and 6 bases from J, leaving 6 bases between. Per germline, CDR1 LNHDA and CDR2 SQIVND (reference sequence). The CDR3 sequence is 11 residues long. CDR3 sequence (DNA): TGTGCCAGTAGTACACAAGCTGAAGCTTTCTTT. As protein: CASSTQAEAFF.

A few counts support this clonotype. The V gene is TRBV29-1, the J gene TRBJ2-1; TRBD1 might be the D (6 bases). This CDR3 comprises 14 residues. Germline assignment: CDR1 SQVTM and CDR2 ANQGSEA. Trimming pared 3 bases from V and 10 bases from J, leaving 19 bases between. CDR3 in DNA: TGCAGCGTTGATCCCACAGGGCTACAATTAGAGCAGTTCTTC. Amino acids: CSVDPTGLQLEQFF.

V usage is TRBV30 and J usage is TRBJ2-1; 7 bases match TRBD1. After removal of 4 bases from V and 12 bases from J, the junction contained 12 bases not matched to a gene. CDR1 is GTSNPN and CDR2 is SVGIG in the germline V gene (reference sequence). This CDR3 has 13 residues. CDR3 sequence: CAWTETGKGGQFF. CDR3 in DNA: TGTGCCTGGACCGAGACAGGGAAAGGAGGGCAGTTCTTC.

This clonotype occurred a few times. The rearrangement uses TRBV20-1 and TRBJ2-3, with a tentative D call TRBD2 (6 bases). The length of the CDR3 is 15 residues. Germline assignment: CDR1 DFQATT and CDR2 SNEGSKA (reference sequence). Trimming shortened V by 6 bases and J by 1 base, and 17 bases separated the two germline ends. The CDR3 sequence: CSAIIRASGTDTQYF. In nucleotides, the CDR3 is TGCAGTGCGATAATCCGAGCTAGCGGCACAGATACGCAGTATTTT.

This chain connects TRBV19 to TRBJ1-2; D gene uncertain. V was cut by 8 bases and J by 3 bases, with 13 bases left in between. In germline, CDR1 is LNHDA, CDR2 SQIVND (reference sequence). The CDR3 spans 13 residues. The CDR3 DNA reads TGTGCCAGTTCGAAAGCCCAGTACTATGGCTACACCTTC. Translating gives CASSKAQYYGYTF. The variable domain in full, with the rest retrieved from reference TRBV19 and TRBJ1-2, is DGGITQSPKYLFRKEGQNVTLSCEQNLNHDAMYWYRQDPGQGLRLIYYSQIVNDFQKGDIAEGYSVSREKKESFPLTVTSAQKNPTAFYLCASSKAQYYGYTFGSGTRLTVV.

The V gene is TRBV4-3, the J gene TRBJ2-7; 7 nucleotides match TRBD1. CDR1 and CDR2 from the germline V gene are LGHNA and YSLEER. This CDR3 contains 13 residues. The V and J ends lost 3 bases and 4 bases, in that order; junction bases with no gene match: 3. The CDR3 loop is CASSHDRAYEQYF. The CDR3, as DNA: TGCGCCAGCAGCCATGACAGGGCTTACGAGCAGTACTTC.

The chain combines TRBV12-3 or TRBV12-4 with TRBJ1-1; no definite D call. The V end lost 6 bases, the J end lost 2 bases, and 4 bases lay between the germline ends. The CDR3 consists of 11 residues. The CDR3 sequence is CASRANTEAFF. The CDR3 DNA follows: TGTGCCAGCAGGGCTAACACTGAAGCTTTCTTT.

DNA of the CDR3: TGTGCCAGCAGTGGCCGGCCCGCGAACACCGGGGAGCTGTTTTTT. Translation gives CASSGRPANTGELFF. The rearrangement links TRBV6-2 or TRBV6-3 to TRBJ2-2; D remains ambiguous. There are 15 residues in the CDR3. Germline V gene sequence: CDR1 MNHEY, CDR2 SVGEGT. V lost 5 bases to trimming and J lost 0 bases, with 10 bases between them.

J is TRBJ2-1 and V is TRBV5-6; 10 bases match TRBD1. Per germline, CDR1 SGHDT and CDR2 YYEEEE. The CDR3 runs 14 residues. V was pared by 3 bases and J by 6 bases, with 3 bases of the junction left unmatched. The CDR3 DNA sequence: TGTGCCAGCAGCTCCGGGACAGGGGCCAATGAGCAGTTCTTC. It yields the protein CASSSGTGANEQFF.

This clonotype was counted only a few times. The chain combines TRBV29-1 with TRBJ2-5; tentative D call: TRBD1 (6 bases). This CDR3 has 15 amino acids. V lost 1 base, J lost 7 bases, and 19 bases lay in between. Germline CDR1 and CDR2: SQVTM and ANQGSEA. In nucleotides, the CDR3 is TGCAGCGTTGAAGTCGCCGCAGGGGCGGATGGGACCCAGTACTTC. Amino acids: CSVEVAAGADGTQYF.

This clonotype has just a few counts. This sequence joins TRBV7-2 and TRBJ2-7; 11 bases are a match to TRBD2. With 6 bases clipped from V and 5 bases from J, the junction kept 15 bases outside the gene matches. Germline CDR1 and CDR2: SGHTA and FQGNSA. CDR3 length equals 17 residues. The CDR3 coding sequence is TGTGCCAGCAGTTTCGGACTAGCGGGCCGGGGGTCCCACGAGCAGTACTTC. Amino acids: CASSFGLAGRGSHEQYF.

This chain links TRBV20-1 with TRBJ2-5; 11 positions match TRBD1. The ends lost 3 bases at V and 5 bases at J; junction bases unmatched: 5. The CDR3 extends over 14 amino acids. Germline V lookup: CDR1 DFQATT, CDR2 SNEGSKA (reference sequence). The CDR3 is CSARSGTGGETQYF. CDR3 DNA: TGCAGTGCTAGGTCCGGGACAGGGGGGGAGACCCAGTACTTC.

This clonotype was recorded at least ten times. The V call is TRBV10-3, the J call TRBJ2-5; D unclear. This CDR3 is 13 amino acids long. Germline lookup yields CDR1 ENHRY and CDR2 SYGVKD. Trimming took 2 bases from V and 5 from J, leaving 9 bases between them. The chain's CDR3 is CAISEQVRETQYF. The CDR3, as DNA: TGTGCCATCAGTGAGCAGGTCCGGGAGACCCAGTACTTC.

In this sample, this clonotype turned up a few times. This chain joins TRBV2 and TRBJ2-3; 8 nucleotides match TRBD2. J was trimmed by 4 bases and V by 8 bases; bases with no gene match: 8. The length of the CDR3 is 14 residues. Germline V gene data show CDR1 as SNHLY and CDR2 as FYNNEI. The CDR3 nucleotides read TGTGCCAGCCCTGAGCGGGAGATGGCAGATACGCAGTATTTT. Translation gives CASPEREMADTQYF.

The CDR3 spells CSVLAESSYNEQFF. The CDR3 DNA follows: TGCAGCGTACTCGCAGAAAGCTCCTACAATGAGCAGTTCTTC. The J gene is TRBJ2-1, the V gene TRBV29-1; D gene ambiguous. Germline CDR1 reads SQVTM; CDR2 reads ANQGSEA. The CDR3 length is 14 residues. The V gene lost 6 bases and the J gene lost 0 bases, with 12 bases spanning the gap.

The genes are TRBV7-8 and TRBJ2-1, with a weak D call TRBD2 (5 bases). The CDR3 has 13 residues. Germline assignment: CDR1 SGHVS and CDR2 FQNEAQ. Trimming stripped 5 bases from V and 9 bases from J, with 14 bases between. Here the CDR3 reads CASSPLLASEQFF. The CDR3 region has the DNA TGTGCCAGCAGCCCCCTCCTAGCTTCTGAGCAGTTCTTC. Combining the CDR3 with reference TRBV7-8 and TRBJ2-1 gives the whole variable domain GAGVSQSPRYKVAKRGQDVALRCDPISGHVSLFWYQQALGQGPEFLTYFQNEAQLDKSGLPSDRFFAERPEGSVSTLKIQRTQQEDSAVYLCASSPLLASEQFFGPGTRLTVL.

This clonotype was seen only a few times. The V gene is TRBV5-6, the J gene TRBJ2-3; the D is unclear. The CDR3 sequence is 14 residues long. Germline-derived CDR1 and CDR2 are SGHDT and YYEEEE. V lost 2 bases and J lost 2, with 9 bases in between. The CDR3 here is CASSLTQSTDTQYF. The DNA of the CDR3 is TGTGCCAGCAGCTTAACACAGTCCACAGATACGCAGTATTTT.

This clonotype occurred a few times. The chain has TRBV12-3 or TRBV12-4 and TRBJ2-3; 11 bases are shared with TRBD2. V lost 7 bases and J lost 6; bases outside the gene matches: 12. The CDR3 has 16 residues. CDR3 DNA: TGTGCCAGCACTCCCTTTCTGACTAGCGGGACCGATACGCAGTATTTT. It specifies CASTPFLTSGTDTQYF.